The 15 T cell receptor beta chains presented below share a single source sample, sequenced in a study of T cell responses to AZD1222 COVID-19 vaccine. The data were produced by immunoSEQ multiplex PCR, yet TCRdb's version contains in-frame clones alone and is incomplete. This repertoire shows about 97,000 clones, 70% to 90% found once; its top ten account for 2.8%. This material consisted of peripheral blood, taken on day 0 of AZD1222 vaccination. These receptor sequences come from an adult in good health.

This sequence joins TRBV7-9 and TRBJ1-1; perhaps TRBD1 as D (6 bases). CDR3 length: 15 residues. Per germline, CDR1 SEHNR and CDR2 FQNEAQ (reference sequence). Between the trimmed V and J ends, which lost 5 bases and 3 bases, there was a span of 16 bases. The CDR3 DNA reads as TGTGCCAGCAGCCGTGATGGGGGCAGGGACACTGAAGCTTTCTTT. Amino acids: CASSRDGGRDTEAFF.

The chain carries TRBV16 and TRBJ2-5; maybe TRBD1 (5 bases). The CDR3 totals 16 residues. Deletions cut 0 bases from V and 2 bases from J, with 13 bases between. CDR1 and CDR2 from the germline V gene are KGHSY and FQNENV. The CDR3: CASSQSGAVQQETQYF. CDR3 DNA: TGTGCCAGCAGCCAATCAGGGGCAGTCCAACAAGAGACCCAGTACTTC. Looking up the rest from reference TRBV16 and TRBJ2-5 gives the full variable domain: GEEVAQTPKHLVRGEGQKAKLYCAPIKGHSYVFWYQQVLKNEFKFLISFQNENVFDETGMPKERFSAKCLPNSPCSLEIQATKLEDSAVYFCASSQSGAVQQETQYFGPGTRLLVL.

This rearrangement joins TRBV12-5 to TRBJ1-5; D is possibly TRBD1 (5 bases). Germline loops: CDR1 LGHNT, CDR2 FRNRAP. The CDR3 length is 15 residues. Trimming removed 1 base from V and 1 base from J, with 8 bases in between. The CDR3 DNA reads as TGTGCTAGTGGTTTGGGGTCAGGGAGCAATCAGCCCCAGCATTTT. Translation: CASGLGSGSNQPQHF.

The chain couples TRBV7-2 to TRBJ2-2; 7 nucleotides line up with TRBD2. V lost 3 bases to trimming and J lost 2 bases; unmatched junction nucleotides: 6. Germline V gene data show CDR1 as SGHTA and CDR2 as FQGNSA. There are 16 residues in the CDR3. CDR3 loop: CASSFGASGNTGELFF. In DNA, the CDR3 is TGTGCCAGCAGCTTCGGGGCTAGCGGTAACACCGGGGAGCTGTTTTTT.

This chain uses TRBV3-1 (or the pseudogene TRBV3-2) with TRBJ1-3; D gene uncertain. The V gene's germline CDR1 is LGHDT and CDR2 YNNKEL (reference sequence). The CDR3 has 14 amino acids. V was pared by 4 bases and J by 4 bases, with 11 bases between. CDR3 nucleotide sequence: TGTGCCAGCAGCCCAATCCTGGGAGGAAACACCATATATTTT. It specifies CASSPILGGNTIYF.

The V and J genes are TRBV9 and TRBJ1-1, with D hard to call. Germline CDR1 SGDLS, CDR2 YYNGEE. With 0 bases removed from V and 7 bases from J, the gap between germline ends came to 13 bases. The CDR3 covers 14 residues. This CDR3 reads CASSVALRPHEAFF. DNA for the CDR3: TGTGCCAGCAGCGTAGCACTTCGACCCCATGAAGCTTTCTTT.

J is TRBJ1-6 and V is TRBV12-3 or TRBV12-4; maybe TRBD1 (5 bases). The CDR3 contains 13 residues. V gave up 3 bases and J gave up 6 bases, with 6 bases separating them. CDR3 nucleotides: TGTGCCAGCAGTTTGGGGGTTAATTCACCCCTCCACTTT. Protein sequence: CASSLGVNSPLHF.

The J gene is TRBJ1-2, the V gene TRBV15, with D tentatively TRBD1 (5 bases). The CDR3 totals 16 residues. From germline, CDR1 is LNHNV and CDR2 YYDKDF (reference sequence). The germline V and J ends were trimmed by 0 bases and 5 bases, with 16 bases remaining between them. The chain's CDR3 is CATSREMGRLGYGYTF. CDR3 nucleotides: TGTGCCACCAGCAGAGAAATGGGACGCCTTGGTTATGGCTACACCTTC.

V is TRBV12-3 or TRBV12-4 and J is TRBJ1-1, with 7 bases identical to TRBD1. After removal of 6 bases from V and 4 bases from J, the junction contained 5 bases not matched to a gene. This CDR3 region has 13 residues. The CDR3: CASSETGTTEAFF. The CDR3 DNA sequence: TGTGCCAGCAGCGAGACAGGGACCACTGAAGCTTTCTTT.

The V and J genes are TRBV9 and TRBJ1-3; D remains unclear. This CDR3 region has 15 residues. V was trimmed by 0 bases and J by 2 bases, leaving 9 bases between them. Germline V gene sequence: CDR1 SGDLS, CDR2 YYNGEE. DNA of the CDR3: TGTGCCAGCAGCGTAGCTTCCGGTCCTGGAAACACCATATATTTT. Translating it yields CASSVASGPGNTIYF.

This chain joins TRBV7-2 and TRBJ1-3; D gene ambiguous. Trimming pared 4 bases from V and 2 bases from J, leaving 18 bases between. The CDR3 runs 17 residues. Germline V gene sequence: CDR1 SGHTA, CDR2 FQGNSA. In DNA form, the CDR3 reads TGTGCCAGCAGCTCCCGCCTCAGACATCCCCCTGGAAACACCATATATTTT. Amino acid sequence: CASSSRLRHPPGNTIYF.

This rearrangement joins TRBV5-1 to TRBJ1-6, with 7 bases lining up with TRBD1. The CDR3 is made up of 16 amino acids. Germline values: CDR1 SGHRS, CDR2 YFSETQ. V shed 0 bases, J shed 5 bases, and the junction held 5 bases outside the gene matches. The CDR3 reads CASSLVGQDNNSPLHF. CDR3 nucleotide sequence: TGCGCCAGCAGCTTGGTCGGACAGGACAATAATTCACCCCTCCACTTT.

CDR3 sequence reads: CASSRSTTNEKLFF. For the CDR3, the DNA is TGTGCCAGCAGTAGGTCCACAACTAATGAAAAACTGTTTTTT. The gene calls are TRBV6-5 and TRBJ1-4; D not resolved. Trimming left V 5 bases short and J 0 bases short, with 7 bases between. This CDR3 comprises 14 residues. In germline, CDR1 is MNHEY, CDR2 SVGAGI.

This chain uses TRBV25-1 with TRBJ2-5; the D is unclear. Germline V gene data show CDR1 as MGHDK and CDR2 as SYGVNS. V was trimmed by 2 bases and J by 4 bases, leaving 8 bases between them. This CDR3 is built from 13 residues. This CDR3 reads CASSEVGRETQYF. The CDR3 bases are TGTGCCAGCAGTGAAGTTGGGCGAGAGACCCAGTACTTC.

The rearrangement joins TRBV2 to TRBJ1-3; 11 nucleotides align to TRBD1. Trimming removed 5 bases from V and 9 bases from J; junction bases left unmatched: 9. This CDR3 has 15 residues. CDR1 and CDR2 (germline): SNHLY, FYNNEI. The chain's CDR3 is CASSTGTGGTFTIYF. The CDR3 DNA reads TGTGCCAGCAGTACCGGGACAGGGGGGACTTTCACCATATATTTT. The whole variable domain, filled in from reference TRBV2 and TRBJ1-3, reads EPEVTQTPSHQVTQMGQEVILRCVPISNHLYFYWYRQILGQKVEFLVSFYNNEISEKSEIFDDQFSVERPDGSNFTLKIRSTKLEDSAMYFCASSTGTGGTFTIYFGEGSWLTVV.